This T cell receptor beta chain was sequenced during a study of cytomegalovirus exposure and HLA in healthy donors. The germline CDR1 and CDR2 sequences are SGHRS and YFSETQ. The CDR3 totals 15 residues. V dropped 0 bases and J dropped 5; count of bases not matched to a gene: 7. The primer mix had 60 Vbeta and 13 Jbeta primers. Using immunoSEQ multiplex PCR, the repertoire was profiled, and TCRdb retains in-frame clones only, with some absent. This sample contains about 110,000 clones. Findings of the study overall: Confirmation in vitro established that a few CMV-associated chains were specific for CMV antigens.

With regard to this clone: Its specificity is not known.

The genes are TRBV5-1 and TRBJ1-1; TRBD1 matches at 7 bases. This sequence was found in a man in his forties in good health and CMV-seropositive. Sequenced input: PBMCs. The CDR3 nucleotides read TGCGCCAGCAGCTTGGTGGCGTCAGGGGGAACTGAAGCTTTCTTT. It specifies CASSLVASGGTEAFF.